These T cell receptor beta chains were read from a single sample in a study of patients and donors after allogeneic stem cell transplantation. TCRdb reanalysed the RT-PCR reads using MiXCR and keeps one entry per CDR3 protein. This sample carries 9,000 to 10,000 distinct CDR3 sequences, 5.9% of them seen once, and the ten largest clones take roughly a quarter. Sequenced material: blood, either unsorted or a sorted T cell fraction (not recorded which). These receptors were taken from a human donor who was either an allogeneic HSCT recipient or a stem cell or donor lymphocyte infusion donor (not recorded which). It is not recorded whose cells these are; they may come from a transplant donor. CDR3s leave out the opening cysteine and the closing phenylalanine or tryptophan.

TRBJ2-7,TRBV20-1,SAIDSGTLAPEQY
TRBJ2-1,TRBV12-3/TRBV12-4,ASSSSSFSGRGRTQF
TRBJ1-2,TRBV12-5,ASGLVTGDYGYT
TRBJ2-6,TRBV7-2,ASSFQFTGANVLT
TRBJ2-1,TRBV20-1,SASLAPRSNEQF
TRBJ1-5,TRBV10-3,AISEQGGNQPQH
TRBJ1-4,TRBV5-1,ASSLAGTGDEKLF
TRBJ2-5,TRBV7-2,ASSPDQETQY
TRBJ2-3,TRBV9,ASSPGQGTDTQY
TRBJ1-1,TRBV11-2,ASSLAGARNTEAF
TRBJ1-2,TRBV30,AWSPNWGSTGNYGYT
TRBJ1-6,TRBV30,AWTGSYNSPLH
TRBJ2-3,TRBV5-1,ASSLSSGTTNPTDTQY
TRBJ1-4,TRBV2,ASLGTGNEKLF
TRBJ2-7,TRBV20-1,SARDPRRESREQY
TRBJ2-1,TRBV30,AWSVSPSGRHNEQF
TRBJ1-4,TRBV20-1,SATTEKLF
TRBJ2-7,TRBV5-4,ASSLGGRAPEQY
TRBJ1-2,TRBV9,ASSANWDGPGGYT
TRBJ2-7,TRBV27,ASSLSGFYEQY
TRBJ2-3,TRBV28,ASSLSGTSLS
TRBJ1-2,TRBV7-9,ASSFEGQGAYYGYT